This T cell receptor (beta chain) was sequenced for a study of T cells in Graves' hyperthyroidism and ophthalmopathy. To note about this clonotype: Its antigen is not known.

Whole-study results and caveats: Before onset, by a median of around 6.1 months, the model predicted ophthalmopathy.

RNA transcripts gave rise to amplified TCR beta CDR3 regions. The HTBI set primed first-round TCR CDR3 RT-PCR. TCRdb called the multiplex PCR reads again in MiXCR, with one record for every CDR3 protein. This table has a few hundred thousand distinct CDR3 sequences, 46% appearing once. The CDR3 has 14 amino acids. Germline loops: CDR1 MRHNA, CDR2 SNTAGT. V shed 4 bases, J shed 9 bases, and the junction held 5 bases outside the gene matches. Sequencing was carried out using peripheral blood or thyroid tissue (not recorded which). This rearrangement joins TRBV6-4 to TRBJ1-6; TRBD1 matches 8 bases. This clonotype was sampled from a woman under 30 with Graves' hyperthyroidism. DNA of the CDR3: TGTGCCAGCAGTGGCGGGACAGGTACTTCACCCCTCCACTTT. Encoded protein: CASSGGTGTSPLHF.